This paragraph covers one T cell receptor beta chain sequence. Its antigen is still unknown. The data belong to a study of vaccination effects on CD4 cells after COVID-19. With around ten days of culture completed, CD4+ T cells were isolated. Cultures received IL-2 medium that replaced half the medium on days 3 and 7. The repertoire was sequenced with immunoSEQ multiplex PCR; TCRdb's copy has only in-frame clones and lacks some. The sample contains 25,000 to 35,000 clones, about 71% of which appear only once. The TCR was taken from a human donor who received a COVID-19 vaccine. Specimen: CD4+ T cells from PBMCs cultured without peptide, collected before COVID-19 vaccination.

The CDR3 nucleotides read TGTGCCAGCGTCTCCCGGGCAGGAAATCAGCCCCAGCATTTT. It specifies CASVSRAGNQPQHF. The chain links TRBV6-5 to TRBJ1-5; D is unresolved. Trimming removed 8 bases at V and 4 bases at J, with 15 bases between. The CDR3 consists of 14 residues. Germline loops: CDR1 MNHEY, CDR2 SVGAGI.